This T cell receptor beta chain was sequenced during a study of a mutant IDH1 vaccine in newly diagnosed glioma. V lost 0 bases, J lost 6 bases, and 11 bases lay in between. The length of the CDR3 is 14 residues. The germline gives CDR1 SQVTM, CDR2 ANQGSEA. Described time point: baseline, week 1 (first vaccination visit). Treatment in this sample: pre-vaccination baseline after standard-of-care therapy. Assay: immunoSEQ multiplex PCR; the TCRdb copy retains only in-frame clones and omits some. The data hold around 63,000 clones, with more than 90% observed a single time. This chain connects TRBV29-1 to TRBJ1-4; D gene uncertain. Here the sequenced sample was PBMCs, taken from a glioma patient treated with radiotherapy, temozolomide or both. The TCR comes from a man between 50 and 59 years old with glioma. CDR3 sequence reads: CSVEDLGRHEKLFF. The CDR3, as DNA: TGCAGCGTTGAAGACCTTGGACGCCATGAAAAACTGTTTTTT.